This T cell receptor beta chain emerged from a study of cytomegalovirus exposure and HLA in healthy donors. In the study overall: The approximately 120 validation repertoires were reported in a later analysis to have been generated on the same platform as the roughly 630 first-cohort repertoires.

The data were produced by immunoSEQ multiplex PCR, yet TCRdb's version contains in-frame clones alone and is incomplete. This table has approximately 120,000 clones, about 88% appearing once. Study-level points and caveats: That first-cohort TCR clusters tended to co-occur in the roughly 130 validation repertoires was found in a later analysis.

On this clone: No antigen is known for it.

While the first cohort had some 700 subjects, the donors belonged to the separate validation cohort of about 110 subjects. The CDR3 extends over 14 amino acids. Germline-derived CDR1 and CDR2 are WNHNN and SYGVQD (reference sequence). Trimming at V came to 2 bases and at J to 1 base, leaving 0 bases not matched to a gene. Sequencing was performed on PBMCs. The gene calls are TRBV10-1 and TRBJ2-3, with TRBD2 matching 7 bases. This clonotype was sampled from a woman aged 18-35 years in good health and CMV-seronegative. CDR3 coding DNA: TGCGCCAGCAGTGAGCGGGGGGGCACAGATACGCAGTATTTT. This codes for CASSERGGTDTQYF.